The 7 T cell receptor beta chains below all came from one sample that was sequenced in a study of sequential checkpoint blockade in melanoma. Treatment: randomized to nivolumab then ipilimumab (arm A) or the reverse (arm B). Repertoires were generated with immunoSEQ multiplex PCR, while TCRdb's copy carries only in-frame clones and drops some. The sample records more than 25,000 clones, around 90% being singletons. Source: CD8+ T cells sorted from blood (inferred from file names), taken from a patient given nivolumab and ipilimumab in sequence. Receptors originate from a human donor with melanoma.

This chain links TRBV19 with TRBJ2-5; 10 bases line up with TRBD2. CDR1 is LNHDA and CDR2 is SQIVND in the germline V gene (reference sequence). This CDR3 contains 16 residues. V lost 5 bases to trimming and J lost 1 base; unmatched junction nucleotides: 7. Here the CDR3 DNA reads TGTGCCAGTAGTCTCCGGCTAGCGGGGGTCCAAGAGACCCAGTACTTC. This encodes CASSLRLAGVQETQYF.

The CDR3, as DNA: TGTGCCAGCAGGGGACAGCTCCAAGAGACCCAGTACTTC. Translation: CASRGQLQETQYF. The genes are TRBV13 and TRBJ2-5, with 7 bases aligning to TRBD1. The germline CDR1 and CDR2 sequences are PRHDT and FYEKMQ (reference sequence). This CDR3 spans 13 amino acids. Trimming cost V 6 bases and J 1 base; bases outside gene matches: 2.

The chain employs TRBV7-2 and TRBJ2-5, with 7 bases that match TRBD1. V lost 5 bases, J lost 6 bases, and 15 bases stayed unmatched. The CDR3 covers 16 residues. Germline V gives CDR1 SGHTA, CDR2 FQGNSA. CDR3 DNA: TGTGCCAGCAGCACAGGGGTTGGCGGCCTCAGGAAGACCCAGTACTTC. Protein: CASSTGVGGLRKTQYF. Using reference TRBV7-2 and TRBJ2-5 for the parts outside the CDR3, the full variable domain is GAGVSQSPSNKVTEKGKDVELRCDPISGHTALYWYRQSLGQGLEFLIYFQGNSAPDKSGLPSDRFSAERTGGSVSTLTIQRTQQEDSAVYLCASSTGVGGLRKTQYFGPGTRLLVL.

V and J are TRBV30 and TRBJ1-2, with D possibly being TRBD1 (5 bases). CDR1 and CDR2 from the germline V gene are GTSNPN and SVGIG (reference sequence). The CDR3 has 13 amino acids. The V and J ends lost 1 base and 4 bases respectively, with 10 bases between them. This CDR3 reads CAWSGGAVYGYTF. The CDR3 region has the DNA TGTGCCTGGAGTGGCGGGGCGGTCTATGGCTACACCTTC.

CDR3 nucleotides: TGTGCCAGCAGCGGGGATAGTGGGGGGGGCCCCGGGGAGCTGTTTTTT. Encoded protein: CASSGDSGGGPGELFF. J is TRBJ2-2 and V is TRBV9; the D gene is possibly TRBD2 (7 bases). The V end was cut by 3 bases, the J end by 6 bases, with 18 bases between. This CDR3 comprises 16 residues. The germline gives CDR1 SGDLS, CDR2 YYNGEE.

V usage is TRBV11-3 and J usage is TRBJ2-7; D is perhaps TRBD1 (6 bases). The V end was cut by 3 bases, the J end by 3 bases, with 12 bases between. This CDR3 comprises 14 residues. The germline gives CDR1 SGHNT, CDR2 YENEEA. Here the CDR3 reads CASSLRGMGYEQYF. CDR3 nucleotide sequence: TGTGCCAGCAGCTTGAGGGGGATGGGCTACGAGCAGTACTTC.

There are a few counts of this clone. The genes are TRBV10-3 and TRBJ1-2; D not certain. In germline, CDR1 is ENHRY, CDR2 SYGVKD. Trimming took 7 bases from V and 8 from J, leaving 11 bases between them. This CDR3 comprises 11 residues. As DNA, the CDR3 is TGTGCCATCATGGGAGGAGGAGGCTACACCTTC. Its protein product is CAIMGGGGYTF.